What follows describes a single TCR beta chain. Antigen unknown. Each CDR3 protein gets one entry after TCRdb re-called the reads with MiXCR. Of about 890,000 distinct CDR3 sequences in the sample, about a third were seen once. This record belongs to a study of T cell repertoires in cytomegalovirus infection. Points from the study as a whole: HLA-C-restricted CMV-specific TCR beta clonotypes prevailed in the ex vivo response.

This CDR3 spans 13 amino acids. The J segment lost 8 bases and the V segment lost 2 bases, leaving 2 bases of the junction unmatched. The germline CDR1 and CDR2 sequences are ENHRY and SYGVKD. Source: cultured CD8+ T cells from PBMCs, taken from culture after CMV antigen stimulation. This TCR came from a human donor in good health (CMV status not recorded). Some clones in this sample may be carry-over from other donors' samples. This rearrangement joins TRBV10-3 to TRBJ1-4; 7 bases map to TRBD1. The CDR3 sequence is CAISEATGEKLFF. CDR3 nucleotides: TGTGCCATCAGTGAGGCGACAGGGGAAAAACTGTTTTTT.